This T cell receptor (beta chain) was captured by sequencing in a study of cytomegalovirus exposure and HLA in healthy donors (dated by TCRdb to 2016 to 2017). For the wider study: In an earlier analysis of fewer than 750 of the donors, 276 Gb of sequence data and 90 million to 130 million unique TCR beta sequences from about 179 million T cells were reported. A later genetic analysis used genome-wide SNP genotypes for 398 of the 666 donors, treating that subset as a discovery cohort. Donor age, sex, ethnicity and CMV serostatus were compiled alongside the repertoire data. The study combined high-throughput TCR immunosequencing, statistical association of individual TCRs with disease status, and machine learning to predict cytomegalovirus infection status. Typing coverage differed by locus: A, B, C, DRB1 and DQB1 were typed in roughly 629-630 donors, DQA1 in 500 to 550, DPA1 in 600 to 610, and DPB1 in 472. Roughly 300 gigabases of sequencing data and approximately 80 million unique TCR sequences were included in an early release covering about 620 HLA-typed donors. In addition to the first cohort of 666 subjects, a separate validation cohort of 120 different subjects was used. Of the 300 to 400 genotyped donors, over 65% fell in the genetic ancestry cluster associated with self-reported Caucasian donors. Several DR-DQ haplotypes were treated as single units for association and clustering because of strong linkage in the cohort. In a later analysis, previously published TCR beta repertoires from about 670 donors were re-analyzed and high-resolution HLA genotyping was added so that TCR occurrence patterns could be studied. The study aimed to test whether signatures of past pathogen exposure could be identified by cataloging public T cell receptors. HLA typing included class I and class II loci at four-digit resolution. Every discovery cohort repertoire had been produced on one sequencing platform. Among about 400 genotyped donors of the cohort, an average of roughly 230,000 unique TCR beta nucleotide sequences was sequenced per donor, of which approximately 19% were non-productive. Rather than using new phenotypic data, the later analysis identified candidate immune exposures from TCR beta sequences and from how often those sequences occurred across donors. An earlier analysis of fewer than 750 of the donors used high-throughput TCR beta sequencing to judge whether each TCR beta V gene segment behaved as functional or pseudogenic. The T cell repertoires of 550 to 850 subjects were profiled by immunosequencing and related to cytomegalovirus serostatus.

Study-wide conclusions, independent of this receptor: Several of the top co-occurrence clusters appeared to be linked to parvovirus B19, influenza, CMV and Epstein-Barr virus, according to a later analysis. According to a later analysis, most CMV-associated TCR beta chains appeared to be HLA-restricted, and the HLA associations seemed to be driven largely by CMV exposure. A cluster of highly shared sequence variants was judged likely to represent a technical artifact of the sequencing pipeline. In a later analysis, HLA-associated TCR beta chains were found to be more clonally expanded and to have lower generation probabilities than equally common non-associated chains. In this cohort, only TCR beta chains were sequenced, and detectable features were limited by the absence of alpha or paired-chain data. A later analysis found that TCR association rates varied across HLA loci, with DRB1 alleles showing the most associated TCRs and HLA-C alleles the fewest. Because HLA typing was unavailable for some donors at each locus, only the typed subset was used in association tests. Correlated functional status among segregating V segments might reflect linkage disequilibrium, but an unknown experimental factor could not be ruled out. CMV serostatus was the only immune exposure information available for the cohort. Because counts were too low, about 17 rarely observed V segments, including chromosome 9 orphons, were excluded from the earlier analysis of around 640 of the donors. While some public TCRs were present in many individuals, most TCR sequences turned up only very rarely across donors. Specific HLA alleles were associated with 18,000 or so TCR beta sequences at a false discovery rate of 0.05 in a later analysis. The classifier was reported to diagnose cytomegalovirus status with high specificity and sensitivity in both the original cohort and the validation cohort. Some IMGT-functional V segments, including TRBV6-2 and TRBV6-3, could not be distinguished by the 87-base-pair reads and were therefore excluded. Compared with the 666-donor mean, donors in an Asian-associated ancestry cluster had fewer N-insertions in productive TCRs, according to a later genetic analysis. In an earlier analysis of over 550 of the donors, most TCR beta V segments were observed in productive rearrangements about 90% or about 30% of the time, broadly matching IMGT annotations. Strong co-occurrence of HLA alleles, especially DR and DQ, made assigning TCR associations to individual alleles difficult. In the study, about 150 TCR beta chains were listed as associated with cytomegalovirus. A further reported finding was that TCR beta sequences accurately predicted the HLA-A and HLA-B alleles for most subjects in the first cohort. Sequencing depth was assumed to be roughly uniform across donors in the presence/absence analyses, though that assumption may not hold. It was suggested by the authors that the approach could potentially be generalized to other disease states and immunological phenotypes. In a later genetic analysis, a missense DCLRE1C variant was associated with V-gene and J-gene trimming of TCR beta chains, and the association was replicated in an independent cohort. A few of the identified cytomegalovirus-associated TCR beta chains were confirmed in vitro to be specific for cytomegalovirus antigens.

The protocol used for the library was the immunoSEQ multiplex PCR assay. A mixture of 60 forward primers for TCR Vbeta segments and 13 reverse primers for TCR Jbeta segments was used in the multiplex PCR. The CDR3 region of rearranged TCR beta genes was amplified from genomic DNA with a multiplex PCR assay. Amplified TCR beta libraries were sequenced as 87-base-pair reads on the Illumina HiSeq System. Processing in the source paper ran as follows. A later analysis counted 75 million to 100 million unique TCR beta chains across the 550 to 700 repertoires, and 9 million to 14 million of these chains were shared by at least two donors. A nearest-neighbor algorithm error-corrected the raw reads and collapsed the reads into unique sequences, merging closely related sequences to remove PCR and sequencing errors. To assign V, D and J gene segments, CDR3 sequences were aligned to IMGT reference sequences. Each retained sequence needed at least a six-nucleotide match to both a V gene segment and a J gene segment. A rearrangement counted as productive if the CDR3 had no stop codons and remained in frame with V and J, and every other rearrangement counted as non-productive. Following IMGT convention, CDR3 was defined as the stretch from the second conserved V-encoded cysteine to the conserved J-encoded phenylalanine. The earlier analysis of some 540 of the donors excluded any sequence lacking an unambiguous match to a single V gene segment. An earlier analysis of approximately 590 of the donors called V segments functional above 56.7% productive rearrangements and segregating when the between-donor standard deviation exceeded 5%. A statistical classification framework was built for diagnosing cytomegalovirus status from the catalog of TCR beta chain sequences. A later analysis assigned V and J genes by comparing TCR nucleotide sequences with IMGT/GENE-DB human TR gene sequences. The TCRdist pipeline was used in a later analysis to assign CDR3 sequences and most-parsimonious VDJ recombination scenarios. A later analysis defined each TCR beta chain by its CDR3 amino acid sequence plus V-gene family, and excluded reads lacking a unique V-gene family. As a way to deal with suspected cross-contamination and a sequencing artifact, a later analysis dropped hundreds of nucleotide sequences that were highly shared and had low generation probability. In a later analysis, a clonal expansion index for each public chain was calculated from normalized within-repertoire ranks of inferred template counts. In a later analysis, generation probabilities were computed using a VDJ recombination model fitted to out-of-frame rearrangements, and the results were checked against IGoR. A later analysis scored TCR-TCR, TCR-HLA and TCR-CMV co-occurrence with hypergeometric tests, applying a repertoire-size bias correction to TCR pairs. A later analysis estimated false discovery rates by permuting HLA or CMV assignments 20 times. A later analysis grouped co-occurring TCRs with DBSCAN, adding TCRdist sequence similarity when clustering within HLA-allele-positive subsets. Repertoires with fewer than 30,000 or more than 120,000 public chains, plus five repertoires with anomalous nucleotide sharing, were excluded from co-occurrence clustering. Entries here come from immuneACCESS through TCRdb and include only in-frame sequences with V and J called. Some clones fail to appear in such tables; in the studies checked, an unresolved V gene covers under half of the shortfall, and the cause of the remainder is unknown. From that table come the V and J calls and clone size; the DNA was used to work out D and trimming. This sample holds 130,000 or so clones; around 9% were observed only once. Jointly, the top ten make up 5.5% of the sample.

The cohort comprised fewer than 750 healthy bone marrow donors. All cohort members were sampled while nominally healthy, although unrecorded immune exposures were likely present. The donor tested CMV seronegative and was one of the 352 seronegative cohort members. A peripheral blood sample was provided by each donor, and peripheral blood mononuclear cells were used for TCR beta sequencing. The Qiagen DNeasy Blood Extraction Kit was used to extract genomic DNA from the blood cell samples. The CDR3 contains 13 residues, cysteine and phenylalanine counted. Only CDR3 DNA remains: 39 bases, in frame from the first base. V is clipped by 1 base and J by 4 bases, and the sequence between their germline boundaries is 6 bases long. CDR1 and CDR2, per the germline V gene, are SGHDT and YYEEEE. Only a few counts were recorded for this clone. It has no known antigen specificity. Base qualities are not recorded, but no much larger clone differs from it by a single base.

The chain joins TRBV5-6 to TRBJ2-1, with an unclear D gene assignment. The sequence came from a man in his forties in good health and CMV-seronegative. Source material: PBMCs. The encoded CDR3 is CASSLITYNEQFF. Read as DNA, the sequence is TGTGCCAGCAGCTTGATTACATACAATGAGCAGTTCTTC. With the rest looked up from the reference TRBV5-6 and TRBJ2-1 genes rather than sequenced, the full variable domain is DAGVTQSPTHLIKTRGQQVTLRCSPKSGHDTVSWYQQALGQGPQFIFQYYEEEERQRGNFPDRFSGHQFPNYSSELNVNALLLGDSALYLCASSLITYNEQFFGPGTRLTVL.